Described below is a single T cell receptor (beta chain) sequence and its context. The antigen is not known. Amplification used 60 Vbeta primers and 13 Jbeta primers. TCRdb keeps only in-frame clones here, not all; method: immunoSEQ multiplex PCR. The top ten clones hold 3.5% to 5% of a sample with roughly 65,000 clones, about four fifths of them seen once. This sample was taken from a study of cytomegalovirus exposure and HLA in healthy donors. Whole-study findings and limits: Owing to their indistinguishability, certain V segments, notably TRBV6-2 and TRBV6-3, were excluded. CMV serostatus alone was available as immune exposure information.

Between the trimmed V and J ends, which lost 3 bases and 4 bases, there was a span of 10 bases. The CDR3 runs to 14 residues. The germline V gene has CDR1 SGHAT and CDR2 FQNNGV. This receptor was obtained from a woman aged 30 to 39 in good health and CMV-seronegative. The chain is built from TRBV11-2 and TRBJ1-5; D uncertain. Sequences were obtained from PBMCs. CDR3 in DNA: TGTGCCAGCAGCTTGGCAGTAAGTAATCAGCCCCAGCATTTT. Its translation is CASSLAVSNQPQHF.